A single TCR beta chain is shown here with its context. No antigen is known for it. No qualities accompany the bases; no much larger clone lies one base away. The germline V gene (reference sequence) provides CDR1 SEHNR and CDR2 FQNEAQ. Inclusive of the bounding cysteine and phenylalanine, the CDR3 is 14 residues long. Only the CDR3 part of the read is kept: 42 bases, read in frame from the first base. V is cut back by 3 bases and J by 5 bases, with 6 bases in the junction unmatched. This entry belongs to a study of blood T cell repertoires in COVID-19 (dated by TCRdb to 2018 to 2021). Looking at the study overall: Samples covering the acute and convalescent phases of COVID-19 were provided by collaborators in the United States, Italy and Spain. Where available, HLA class I and class II types were taken from metadata supplied by the sample provider and were not determined by assay-based typing. Samples were obtained from the ongoing ImmuneRACE study (first 160 participants) and from about 1,300 subjects provided by 6 global collaborators. Nearly every sample came with metadata listing a de-identified subject ID, COVID-19 status, age in years and sex. Subjects who had been exposed to COVID-19, were actively infected with it, or had recovered from it provided the deeply sampled blood TCRbeta repertoires that made up the dataset. The repertoires were released in a freely available public database intended as a resource for research on the immune response to SARS-CoV-2. The material from the prospective study consisted of cDNA or gDNA derived from T cells, B-cell-depleted T cells, or PBMCs. Summary of the overall study and its limitations: The amount of clinical and demographic metadata varied by source and participant and was provided uncurated.

TCRbeta CDR3 regions were amplified from genomic DNA by means of the immunoSEQ Assay, a bias-controlled multiplex PCR. The original methods were these. The number of nucleated cells in each sample was estimated from the amplification of reference gene primers within the assay. To quantify the absolute abundance of each unique TCRbeta CDR3 rearrangement, sequence reads were collapsed and filtered. For each sample, productive Simpson clonality was calculated as the square root of Simpson's diversity index across productive rearrangements. What TCRdb holds here is the immuneACCESS table cut down to in-frame rearrangements. Part of the clones is not present; checked against another copy, under half of the missing clones reflect an unresolved V gene, and the others are unexplained. The V and J calls and clone size come from that table; D and trimming were worked out from the DNA. Within this sample are around 90,000 clones, with approximately 86% of them counted one time only. Roughly 15% of the sample goes to the ten largest clones.

Each collaborating institution followed its own protocols to collect whole blood in K2EDTA tubes. For TCRbeta analysis, collaborators shipped samples as frozen whole blood, isolated PBMCs, or DNA extracted from either of those sample types. Sequencing input: peripheral blood. The clonotype originates from a male donor with acute or convalescent COVID-19. Recombination connected TRBV7-9 to TRBJ2-5; TRBD1 fits 7 bases in the junction. The CDR3 protein: CASSLTGKAETQYF. In nucleotides, the sequence is TGTGCCAGCAGCTTGACAGGGAAGGCCGAGACCCAGTACTTC.